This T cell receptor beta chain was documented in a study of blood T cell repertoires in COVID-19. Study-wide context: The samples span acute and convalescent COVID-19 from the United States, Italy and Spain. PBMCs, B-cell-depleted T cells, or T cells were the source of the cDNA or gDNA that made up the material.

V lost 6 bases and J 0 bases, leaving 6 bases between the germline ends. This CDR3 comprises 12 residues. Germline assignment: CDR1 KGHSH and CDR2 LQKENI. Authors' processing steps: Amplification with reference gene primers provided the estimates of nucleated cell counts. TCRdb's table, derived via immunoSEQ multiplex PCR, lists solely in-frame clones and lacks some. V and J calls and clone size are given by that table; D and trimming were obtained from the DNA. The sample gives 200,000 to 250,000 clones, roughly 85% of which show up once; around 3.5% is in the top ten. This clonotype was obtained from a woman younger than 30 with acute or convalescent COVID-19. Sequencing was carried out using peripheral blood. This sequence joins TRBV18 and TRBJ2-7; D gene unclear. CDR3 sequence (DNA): TGTGCCAGCTCCCTAAGCTCCTACGAGCAGTACTTC. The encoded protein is CASSLSSYEQYF.